This is a list of T cell receptor beta chains from one sample in a study of OX40 agonist ivuxolimab in advanced cancers. Profiling relied on immunoSEQ multiplex PCR, and the TCRdb table lists in-frame clones only, not all of them. The repertoire holds tens of thousands of clones, with 80% to 90% as singletons. The sequencing here drew on CD4+ or CD8+ T cells sorted from blood, taken in a trial of the OX40 agonist ivuxolimab. Receptors were obtained from an adult with an advanced solid tumor such as melanoma, head and neck, liver or kidney cancer. Both conserved end residues are part of each CDR3. The D gene is left open where the match is weak. Where a row states a size, it is once, few, many or the class of an expanded clone; other rows omit it.

CDR3nt	CDR3aa	abundance	v_gene	j_gene	d_gene
TGTGCCAGCAGCTTTGGCGAGACCGGGGAGCTGTTTTTT	CASSFGETGELFF	few	TRBV11-3	TRBJ2-2	-
TGTGCCAGCAGCCAACTCAGACAGGGGATCATCGGGGAGCTGTTTTTT	CASSQLRQGIIGELFF	-	TRBV7-6	TRBJ2-2	TRBD1
TGTGCCAGCAGTTTTGCCGACGCCGTCTACGAGCAGTACTTC	CASSFADAVYEQYF	-	TRBV27	TRBJ2-7	-
TGTGCCAGCAGCGTAGGCGAGTCCTACGAGCAGTACTTC	CASSVGESYEQYF	-	TRBV9	TRBJ2-7	-
TGTGCCATCCCCCTGGCCGGGGGGGGCACAGATACGCAGTATTTT	CAIPLAGGGTDTQYF	-	TRBV10-3	TRBJ2-3	TRBD2
TGTGCCAGCAGCTCGACAGGGGACGGGACTGAAGCTTTCTTT	CASSSTGDGTEAFF	-	TRBV13	TRBJ1-1	TRBD1
TGTGCCAGCAGCTTACAGAGGGGGTATCGCTCCTACGAGCAGTACTTC	CASSLQRGYRSYEQYF	-	TRBV7-2	TRBJ2-7	-
TGTGCCAGCAGTGAGAGAGGGGGCACAGATACGCAGTATTTT	CASSERGGTDTQYF	-	TRBV6-4	TRBJ2-3	-
TGTGCCAGCAGCGACAGAAATCTTAACTATGGCTACACCTTC	CASSDRNLNYGYTF	-	TRBV7-9	TRBJ1-2	-
TGTGCCATCAGTGAAGGCGGGAGATGGGGGGGGGAGTTCTTC	CAISEGGRWGGEFF	-	TRBV10-3	TRBJ2-1	TRBD2
TGTGCCAGCAGCCCCCTATCGATTGAGCAGTTCTTC	CASSPLSIEQFF	few	TRBV28	TRBJ2-1	-
TGTGCCAGCAGGGGGACAGGGAGCTACGAGCAGTACTTC	CASRGTGSYEQYF	-	TRBV5-4	TRBJ2-7	TRBD1
TGTGCCAGCAGCTTCTCTAGCGGCTACGAGCAGTACTTC	CASSFSSGYEQYF	-	TRBV7-8	TRBJ2-7	TRBD2
TGTGCCAGCAGTGTGTACCAACAGGGGGCTCAAGAAAAACTGTTTTTT	CASSVYQQGAQEKLFF	-	TRBV25-1	TRBJ1-4	TRBD1
TGTGCCAGCAGTGAAGTGTCTATGGCCACAGATACGCAGTATTTT	CASSEVSMATDTQYF	-	TRBV2	TRBJ2-3	-
TGTGCCAGCAGTTTCCTTGGACAGCAAGAGACCCAGTACTTC	CASSFLGQQETQYF	-	TRBV28	TRBJ2-5	-
TGTGCCTGCGGTATCGGGACCTCATTACTGGAGACCCAGTACTTC	CACGIGTSLLETQYF	-	TRBV28	TRBJ2-5	-
TGTGCCAGCAGCTCTTCCCATGAGCAGTTCTTC	CASSSSHEQFF	-	TRBV13	TRBJ2-1	-
TGTGCCAGCAGCCTTGGAGCGTACAATGAGCAGTTCTTC	CASSLGAYNEQFF	-	TRBV7-7	TRBJ2-1	-
TGCGCCAGCAGCCCGCGGGACGTAACGAACACTGAAGCTTTCTTT	CASSPRDVTNTEAFF	once	TRBV4-1	TRBJ1-1	-
TGTGCCAGTAGTAAGTCAAGCGGCCAATACAATGAGCAGTTCTTC	CASSKSSGQYNEQFF	few	TRBV19	TRBJ2-1	-
TGTGCCAGCAGCGTGAGGGACAGGAGGTGGATGAACACTGAAGCTTTCTTT	CASSVRDRRWMNTEAFF	-	TRBV9	TRBJ1-1	TRBD1
TGTGCCATCAGTGAGTCGGTCCAGGTCAATAGCAATCAGCCCCAGCATTTT	CAISESVQVNSNQPQHF	-	TRBV10-3	TRBJ1-5	-
TGTGCCAGCAGCGGAGGGTGGGGTACTGAAGCTTTCTTT	CASSGGWGTEAFF	-	TRBV14	TRBJ1-1	-
TGTGCCAGCAGCGCCTCGGACAGCTACGAGCAGTACTTC	CASSASDSYEQYF	once	TRBV9	TRBJ2-7	-
TGCGCCAGCAGCCAAGATCAGGGGGGGGGCAGGAACACTGAAGCTTTCTTT	CASSQDQGGGRNTEAFF	-	TRBV4-3	TRBJ1-1	TRBD1
TGTGCCAGCAGCTCCCGTCAGCGGGAGGGCCAGAGTGAGCAGTTCTTC	CASSSRQREGQSEQFF	-	TRBV11-3	TRBJ2-1	TRBD2
TGCGCCAGCAGCAACACTATCACGCAGTATTTT	CASSNTITQYF	few	TRBV5-1	TRBJ2-3	-
TGCGCCAGCAGCTTGGGCGGCCTCCCTAATGAAAAACTGTTTTTT	CASSLGGLPNEKLFF	-	TRBV5-1	TRBJ1-4	-
TGTGCCAGTAGTATCCTTCTCCGGGACAGAGCCTATAACGTCCTGACTTTC	CASSILLRDRAYNVLTF	-	TRBV19	TRBJ2-6	TRBD1
TGTGCCAGCAGTTGGCGCGGGAGTTACGAGCAGTACTTC	CASSWRGSYEQYF	-	TRBV27	TRBJ2-7	TRBD2
TGTGCCTGGACCGACAGGGCGGATTCACCCCTCCACTTT	CAWTDRADSPLHF	-	TRBV30	TRBJ1-6	TRBD1
TGTGCCAGCAGTTTAGGCTTGAACACTGAAGCTTTCTTT	CASSLGLNTEAFF	-	TRBV27	TRBJ1-1	-
TGCGCCAGCAGCTTTACCCTAGCTCGAGCAGATACGCAGTATTTT	CASSFTLARADTQYF	-	TRBV5-1	TRBJ2-3	-
TGTGCCAGCAGTTGGCGATCTTCCTACGAGCAGTACTTC	CASSWRSSYEQYF	once	TRBV27	TRBJ2-7	-
TGTGCCAGCAGTTTATTCTCGGGCTCTGAAGCTTTCTTT	CASSLFSGSEAFF	-	TRBV27	TRBJ1-1	-
TGTGCCAGTAGCTCGGGACAGGGTTACGAGCAGTACTTC	CASSSGQGYEQYF	-	TRBV19	TRBJ2-7	TRBD1